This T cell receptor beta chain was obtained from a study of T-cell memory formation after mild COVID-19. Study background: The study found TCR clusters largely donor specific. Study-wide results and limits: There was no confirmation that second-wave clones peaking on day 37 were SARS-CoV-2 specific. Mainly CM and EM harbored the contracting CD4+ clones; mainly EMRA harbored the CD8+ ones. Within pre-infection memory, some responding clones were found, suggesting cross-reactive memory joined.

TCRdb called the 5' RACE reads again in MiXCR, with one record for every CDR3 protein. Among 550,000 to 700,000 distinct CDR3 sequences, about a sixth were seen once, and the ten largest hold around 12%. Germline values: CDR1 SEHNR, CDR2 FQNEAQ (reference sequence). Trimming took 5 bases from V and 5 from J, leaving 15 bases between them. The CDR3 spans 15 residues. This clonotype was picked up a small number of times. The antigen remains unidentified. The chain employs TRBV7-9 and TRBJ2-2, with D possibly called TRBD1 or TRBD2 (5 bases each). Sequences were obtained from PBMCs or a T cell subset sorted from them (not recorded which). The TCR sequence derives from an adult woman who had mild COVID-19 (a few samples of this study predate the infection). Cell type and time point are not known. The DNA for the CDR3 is TGTGCCAGCAGCCCCCCAGGGTCGGGGACCGGGGAGCTGTTTTTT. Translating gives CASSPPGSGTGELFF.